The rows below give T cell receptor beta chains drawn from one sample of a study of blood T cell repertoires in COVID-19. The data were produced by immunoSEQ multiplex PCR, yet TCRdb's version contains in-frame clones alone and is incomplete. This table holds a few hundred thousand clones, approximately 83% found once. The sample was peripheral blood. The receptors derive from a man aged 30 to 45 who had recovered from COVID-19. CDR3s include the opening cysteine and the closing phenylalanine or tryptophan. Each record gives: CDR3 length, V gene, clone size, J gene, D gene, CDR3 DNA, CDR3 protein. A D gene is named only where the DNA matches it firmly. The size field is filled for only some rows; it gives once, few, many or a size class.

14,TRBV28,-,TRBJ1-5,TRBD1,TGTGCCACCCAAGAAACAGGGGGAAGTCAGCCCCAGCATTTT,CATQETGGSQPQHF
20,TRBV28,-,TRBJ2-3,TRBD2,TGTGCCAGCAGTTCCTGGGGACTAGCGGGGGGTAAATCTGACACAGATACGCAGTATTTT,CASSSWGLAGGKSDTDTQYF
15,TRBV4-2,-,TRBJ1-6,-,TGTGCCAGCAGCCAAACTTCAGGGGATAATTCACCCCTCCACTTT,CASSQTSGDNSPLHF
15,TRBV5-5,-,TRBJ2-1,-,TGTGCCAGCAGCCCCCAACTGACAGTTATCTATGAGCAGTTCTTC,CASSPQLTVIYEQFF
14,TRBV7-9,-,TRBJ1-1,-,TGTGCCAGCAGGCCTTTGCAGGGGAGAACTGAAGCTTTCTTT,CASRPLQGRTEAFF
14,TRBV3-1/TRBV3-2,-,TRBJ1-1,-,TGTGCCAGCAGCCAGACAAGCTCCCGGACTGAAGCTTTCTTT,CASSQTSSRTEAFF
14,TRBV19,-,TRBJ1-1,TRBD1,TGTGCCAGTAGTGGGACAGATACAGAAACTGAAGCTTTCTTT,CASSGTDTETEAFF
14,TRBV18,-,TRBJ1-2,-,TGTGCCAGCTCACCAGACAGTTCTTCCTATGGCTACACCTTC,CASSPDSSSYGYTF
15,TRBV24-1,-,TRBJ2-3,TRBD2,TGTGCCACCGGGGACGGCAGCGGGGCGACTGATACGCAGTATTTT,CATGDGSGATDTQYF
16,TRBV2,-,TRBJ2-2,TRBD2,TGTGCCAGCTCTCAGATGAGGACTAGCGGAACCGGGGAGCTGTTTTTT,CASSQMRTSGTGELFF
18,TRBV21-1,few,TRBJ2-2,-,TGTGCCAGCAGCGAAACAGGGTGGTGGTCCATAGGCACCGGGGAGCTGTTTTTT,CASSETGWWSIGTGELFF
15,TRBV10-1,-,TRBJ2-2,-,TGCGCCAGCAGTCCGGGTTGGGGAGACACCGGGGAGCTGTTTTTT,CASSPGWGDTGELFF
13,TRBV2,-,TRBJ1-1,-,TGTGCCAGCTTAATAGGAGAGAACACTGAAGCTTTCTTT,CASLIGENTEAFF
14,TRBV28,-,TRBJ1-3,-,TGTGCCAGCAGGGAACAGGGATCTGGAAACACCATATATTTT,CASREQGSGNTIYF
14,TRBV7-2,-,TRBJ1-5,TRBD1,TGTGCCAGCAGCCTAAGACAGGGCCATCAGCCCCAGCATTTT,CASSLRQGHQPQHF
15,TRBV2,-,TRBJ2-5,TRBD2,TGTGCCAGCAGTGTTGGACTAGCGGGCATAGAGACCCAGTACTTC,CASSVGLAGIETQYF
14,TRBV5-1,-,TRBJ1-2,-,TGCGCCAGCAGCTATGACCCGGGAGGCTATGGCTACACCTTC,CASSYDPGGYGYTF
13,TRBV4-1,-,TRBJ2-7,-,TGCGCCAGCAGCCCGCACAGCTCCTACGAGCAGTACTTC,CASSPHSSYEQYF
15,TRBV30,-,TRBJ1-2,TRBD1,TGTGCCTGGAGTGTACGACAGGGGAGGAGTGATGGCTACACCTTC,CAWSVRQGRSDGYTF
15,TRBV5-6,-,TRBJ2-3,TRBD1,TGTGCCAGCAGCGACCGGGACAGGGGGCACGATACGCAGTATTTT,CASSDRDRGHDTQYF
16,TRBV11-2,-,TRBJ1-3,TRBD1,TGTGCCAGCAGCCCACAGGGGAAAGTCTCTGGAAACACCATATATTTT,CASSPQGKVSGNTIYF
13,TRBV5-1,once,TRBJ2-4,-,TGCGCCAGCAGCTTGGATGGGAGAAACATTCAGTACTTC,CASSLDGRNIQYF
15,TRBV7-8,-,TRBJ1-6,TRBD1,TGTGCCAGCAGCTTTGAACAGGGGGGTGGTTCACCCCTCCACTTT,CASSFEQGGGSPLHF
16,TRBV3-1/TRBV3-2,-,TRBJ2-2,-,TGTGCCAGCAGCCGAGAATTCAGGGAAACTGCCGGGGAGCTGTTTTTT,CASSREFRETAGELFF
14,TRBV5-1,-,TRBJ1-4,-,TGCGCCAGCAGCTTGCAAGCCACTAATGAAAAACTGTTTTTT,CASSLQATNEKLFF
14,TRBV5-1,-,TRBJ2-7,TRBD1,TGCGCCAGCAGCCCACGGGACAGGAGATACGAGCAGTACTTC,CASSPRDRRYEQYF
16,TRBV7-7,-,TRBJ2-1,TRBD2,TGTGCCAGCAGCTTAGGACTAGCGGGGGGCGATAATGAGCAGTTCTTC,CASSLGLAGGDNEQFF
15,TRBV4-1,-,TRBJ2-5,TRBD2,TGCGCCAGCCTCGGGACTAGCGGGTACCCAACGAGCCAGTACTTC,CASLGTSGYPTSQYF
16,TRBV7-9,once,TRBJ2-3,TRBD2,TGTGCCAGCAAAAATCCAGGGAGGGACCTTACAGATACGCAGTATTTT,CASKNPGRDLTDTQYF
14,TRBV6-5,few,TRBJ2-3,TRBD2,TGTGCCAGCAGTCGGTCCAGCGGGGCAGATACGCAGTATTTT,CASSRSSGADTQYF
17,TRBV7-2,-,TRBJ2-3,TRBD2,TGTGCCAGCAGCCCACTAGCGGGGGGGCCACGGGCAGATACGCAGTATTTT,CASSPLAGGPRADTQYF
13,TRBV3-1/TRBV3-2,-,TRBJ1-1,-,TGTGCCAGCAGGCCCGGAGGTATCACTGAAGCTTTCTTT,CASRPGGITEAFF
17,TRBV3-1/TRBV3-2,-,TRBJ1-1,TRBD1,TGTGCCAGCAGCCAAGATTCCGGGACAGGCTTGAACACTGAAGCTTTCTTT,CASSQDSGTGLNTEAFF
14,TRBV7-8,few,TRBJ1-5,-,TGTGCCAGCAGCTTAGTGGGCAACACCCAGCCCCAGCATTTT,CASSLVGNTQPQHF
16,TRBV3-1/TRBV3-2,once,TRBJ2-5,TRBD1,TGTGCCAGCAGAGAAAAGGGGGACAGGGGCTGGCAGACCCAGTACTTC,CASREKGDRGWQTQYF
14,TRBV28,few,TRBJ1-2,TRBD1,TGTGCCAGCAGTTTTGGGGACAGGGGCTATGGCTACACCTTC,CASSFGDRGYGYTF
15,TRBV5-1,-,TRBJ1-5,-,TGCGCCAGCAGCTTGGAGGGGCAAAGCCATCAGCCCCAGCATTTT,CASSLEGQSHQPQHF
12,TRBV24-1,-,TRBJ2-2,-,TGTGCCACACAGGGGAACACCGGGGAGCTGTTTTTT,CATQGNTGELFF
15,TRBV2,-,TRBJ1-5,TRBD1,TGTGCCAGCAAAACAGGGGATTCGAGCAATCAGCCCCAGCATTTT,CASKTGDSSNQPQHF
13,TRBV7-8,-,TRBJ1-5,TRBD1,TGTGCCAGCAGCCGGGACAGGGGAGAGCCCCAGCATTTT,CASSRDRGEPQHF
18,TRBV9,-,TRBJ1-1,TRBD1,TGTGCCAGCAGCGTAGCGCCTGGGCAGGGGGCTTGGAGCACTGAAGCTTTCTTT,CASSVAPGQGAWSTEAFF
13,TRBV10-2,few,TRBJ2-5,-,TGCGCCAGCAGACCCGGGTCCTTGGAGACCCAGTACTTC,CASRPGSLETQYF